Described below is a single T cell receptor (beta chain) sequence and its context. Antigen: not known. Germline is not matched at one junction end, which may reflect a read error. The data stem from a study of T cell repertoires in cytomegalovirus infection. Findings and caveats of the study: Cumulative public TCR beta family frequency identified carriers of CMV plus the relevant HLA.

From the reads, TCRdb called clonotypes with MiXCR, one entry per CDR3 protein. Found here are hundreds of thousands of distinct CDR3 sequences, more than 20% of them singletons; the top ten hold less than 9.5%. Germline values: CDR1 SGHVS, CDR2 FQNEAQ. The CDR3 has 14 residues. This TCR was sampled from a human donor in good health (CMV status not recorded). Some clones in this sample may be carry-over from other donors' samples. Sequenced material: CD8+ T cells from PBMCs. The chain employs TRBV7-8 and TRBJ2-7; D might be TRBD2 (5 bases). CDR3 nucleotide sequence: TGTGCCAGCAGCTTTCGACTATTCTCCTGCGAGCAGTACTTC. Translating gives CASSFRLFSCEQYF. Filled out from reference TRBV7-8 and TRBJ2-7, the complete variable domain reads GAGVSQSPRYKVAKRGQDVALRCDPISGHVSLFWYQQALGQGPEFLTYFQNEAQLDKSGLPSDRFFAERPEGSVSTLKIQRTQQEDSAVYLCASSFRLFSCEQYFGPGTRLTVT.